The next 11 T cell receptor beta chains were all read from a single sample in a study of vaccination effects on CD4 cells after COVID-19. Sequencing followed a ViraFEST assay step that expanded antigen-specific CD4+ T cells with viral peptide pools. Around day 10 of culture, CD4+ T cells were separated out. Sometime from March through December 2020, the person acquired a SARS-CoV-2 infection that PCR confirmed. BNT162b2 vaccine or mRNA-1273 vaccine was given to participants in two doses. No antigens are known for them. Profiling relied on immunoSEQ multiplex PCR, and the TCRdb table lists in-frame clones only, not all of them. The sample records 13,000 or so clones, around 78% being singletons. Sequencing used CD4+ T cells from PBMCs cultured with HCoV-NL63 spike peptides, obtained after COVID-19 vaccination. The receptors were gathered from a human donor who had a prior SARS-CoV-2 infection.

This clone came up a few times. The CDR3 sequence is CASGQGPDYGYTF. The DNA for the CDR3 is TGTGCCAGCGGACAGGGACCGGATTATGGCTACACCTTC. J is TRBJ1-2 and V is TRBV2, with TRBD1 identical over 8 bases. V lost 8 bases, J lost 5 bases, and 7 bases stayed unmatched. In germline, CDR1 is SNHLY, CDR2 FYNNEI. This CDR3 contains 13 residues.

The V gene is TRBV5-4, the J gene TRBJ1-1, with D tentatively TRBD1 (6 bases). V was pared by 0 bases and J by 1 base, with 10 bases between. The CDR3 covers 15 residues. The germline V gene has CDR1 SGHNT and CDR2 YYREEE (reference sequence). This chain's CDR3 is CASSLAGTTNTEAFF. As DNA, the CDR3 is TGTGCCAGCAGCTTGGCGGGGACAACGAACACTGAAGCTTTCTTT. The full variable domain, in which reference TRBV5-4 and TRBJ1-1 provide the parts outside the CDR3, is ETGVTQSPTHLIKTRGQQVTLRCSSQSGHNTVSWYQQALGQGPQFIFQYYREEENGRGNFPPRFSGLQFPNYSSELNVNALELDDSALYLCASSLAGTTNTEAFFGQGTRLTVV.

This clone was seen once. The chain has TRBV6-5 and TRBJ1-2, with TRBD1 as a possible D gene (5 bases). The CDR3 covers 13 residues. CDR1 and CDR2 (germline): MNHEY, SVGAGI. With 8 bases removed from V and 7 bases from J, the gap between germline ends came to 17 bases. DNA for the CDR3: TGTGCCAGCTCCTCTAGGGACTTGCGTGGCTACACCTTC. Translating it yields CASSSRDLRGYTF.

This clone appeared a few times. V usage is TRBV24-1 and J usage is TRBJ2-2; 10 bases fit TRBD2. Germline assignment: CDR1 KGHDR and CDR2 SFDVKD. CDR3 length: 16 amino acids. V shed 3 bases, J shed 5 bases, and the junction held 5 bases outside the gene matches. DNA for the CDR3: TGTGCCACCAGTGATCCGGGACTAGCGCCGACCGGGGAGCTGTTTTTT. Translating gives CATSDPGLAPTGELFF.

The J gene is TRBJ2-7, the V gene TRBV3-1 (or the pseudogene TRBV3-2), with 7 bases fitting TRBD2. The junction had 10 bases not matched to a gene; V was cut back by 1 base and J by 7 bases. This CDR3 has 15 residues. Germline CDR1 and CDR2: LGHDT and YNNKEL (reference sequence). As DNA, the CDR3 is TGTGCCAGCAGCCAAGGGACGGTGCGGGGGAGGGAGCAGTACTTC. This gives the protein CASSQGTVRGREQYF.

This clone has just a few counts. The chain has TRBV18 and TRBJ2-7, with 11 bases lining up with TRBD1. Losses at the gene ends were 3 bases for V and 3 bases for J; bases not matched to a gene: 1. Germline V gene data show CDR1 as KGHSH and CDR2 as LQKENI. This CDR3 contains 14 residues. In DNA form, the CDR3 reads TGTGCCAGCTCACCTGGGACAGGGGGCTACGAGCAGTACTTC. Its protein product is CASSPGTGGYEQYF.

The chain employs TRBV10-3 and TRBJ2-1; the match to TRBD2 covers 9 bases. In germline, CDR1 is ENHRY, CDR2 SYGVKD. The CDR3 loop spans 15 amino acids. Losses at the gene ends were 0 bases for V and 9 bases for J; bases not matched to a gene: 6. The CDR3 DNA sequence: TGTGCCATCAGTGAGTCGGCGGGGGGGCCGGGTGAGCAGTTCTTC. It is translated as CAISESAGGPGEQFF.

The V call is TRBV28, the J call TRBJ2-2; 8 bases are a match to TRBD1. Per the germline V gene, CDR1 is MDHEN and CDR2 is SYDVKM. Unmatched junction bases numbered 3, after V lost 5 bases and J lost 4 bases. The CDR3 consists of 14 residues. The CDR3 region is CASSQGAGTGELFF. For the CDR3, the DNA is TGTGCCAGCAGTCAGGGGGCTGGCACCGGGGAGCTGTTTTTT.

A note on this clone: A read error may account for a junction end that differs from germline. The chain employs TRBV5-6 and TRBJ1-3; 8 bases fit TRBD1. Germline CDR1 is SGHDT and CDR2 is YYEEEE. The CDR3 consists of 15 residues. The CDR3, as DNA: TGTGCCAGCAACTTGTACACAGGGGGTCCTTACACCATATATTTT. Encoded protein: CASNLYTGGPYTIYF.

This clone was seen a single time. The chain combines TRBV2 with TRBJ1-2; 9 nucleotides match TRBD1. CDR1 SNHLY and CDR2 FYNNEI come from the germline V gene. Trimming at V came to 5 bases and at J to 8 bases, leaving 12 bases not matched to a gene. There are 15 residues in the CDR3. CDR3 region: CASSSPGQGLWGYTF. CDR3 nucleotide sequence: TGTGCCAGCAGTTCGCCGGGACAGGGTCTTTGGGGCTACACCTTC.

This sequence joins TRBV12-5 and TRBJ2-3; the match to TRBD2 covers 13 bases. CDR1 LGHNT and CDR2 FRNRAP come from the germline V gene. This CDR3 is built from 16 residues. V was clipped by 4 bases and J by 4 bases; unmatched bases: 5. This CDR3 is CASGSGLAGSPDTQYF. The CDR3 DNA reads as TGTGCTAGTGGTTCGGGACTAGCGGGATCCCCAGATACGCAGTATTTT.